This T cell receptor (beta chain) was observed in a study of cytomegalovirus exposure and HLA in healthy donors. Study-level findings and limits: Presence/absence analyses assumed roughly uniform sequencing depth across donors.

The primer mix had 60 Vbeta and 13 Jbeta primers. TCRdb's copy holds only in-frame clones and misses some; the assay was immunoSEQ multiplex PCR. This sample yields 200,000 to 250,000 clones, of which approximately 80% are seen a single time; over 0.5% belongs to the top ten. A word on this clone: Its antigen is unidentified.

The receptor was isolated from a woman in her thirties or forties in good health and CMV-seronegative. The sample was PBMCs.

The CDR3 reads CASSYLRQGDTEAFF. The CDR3 nucleotides are TGCGCCAGCAGCTACCTCCGACAGGGGGACACTGAAGCTTTCTTT. The chain combines TRBV4-1 with TRBJ1-1; TRBD1 matches at 9 bases. The CDR3 is made up of 15 amino acids. Per the germline V gene, CDR1 is MGHRA and CDR2 is YSYEKL. Germline trimming cut 5 bases from V and 3 bases from J; bases unmatched to any gene: 7.